Below are 9 T cell receptor beta chains sequenced from a single sample in a study of T cells in Graves' hyperthyroidism and ophthalmopathy (dated by TCRdb to about 2019). The library was built by means of multiplex PCR. The reads were generated on an Illumina HiSeq 2000. Amplification of TCR beta CDR3 regions was carried out from RNA transcripts. A first-round RT-PCR of the TCR CDR3 used the HTBI primer set with the Qiagen OneStep RT-PCR kit. TCRdb applied fastp at Q25 and MiXCR to the public reads, then kept only in-frame beta chains. Entries that share a CDR3 protein sequence are merged under the most common genes and DNA. In this sample the table shows approximately 350,000 distinct CDR3 sequences, over 12% of which occur a single time. Roughly 20% of the sample rests with the top ten. Sequenced material: blood. The receptors derive from a woman between 55 and 75 years old with Graves' ophthalmopathy.

This clonotype occurred many times. The chain combines TRBV28 with TRBJ2-2, with D tentatively TRBD2 (6 bases). The CDR3 length is 15 residues. V was shortened by 8 bases and J by 1 base, with 14 bases between the two germline ends. CDR1 is MDHEN, CDR2 SYDVKM, per germline. The chain's CDR3 is CASRPSRGNTGELFF. In nucleotides, the CDR3 is TGTGCCAGCCGACCATCGCGGGGGAACACCGGGGAGCTGTTTTTT.

This clonotype was detected ten times or more. The chain joins TRBV7-3 to TRBJ2-1; TRBD2 aligns across 10 bases. The CDR3 totals 17 residues. CDR1 is SGHTA and CDR2 is FQGTGA in the germline V gene. The junction had 14 bases not matched to a gene; V was cut back by 5 bases and J by 7 bases. Written as DNA, the CDR3 is TGTGCCAGCAGCCCCCACGTGCGAGCGGGAGGGGAAAATGAGCAGTTCTTC. Translating gives CASSPHVRAGGENEQFF.

The chain carries TRBV5-1 and TRBJ2-5; D is possibly TRBD2 (6 bases). Per the germline V gene, CDR1 is SGHRS and CDR2 is YFSETQ. Deletions cut 2 bases from V and 2 bases from J, with 10 bases between. This CDR3 is 14 amino acids long. The CDR3 sequence is CASSFMGLQETQYF. The CDR3 DNA reads as TGCGCCAGCAGCTTCATGGGACTGCAAGAGACCCAGTACTTC.

This clonotype was detected many times. This rearrangement joins TRBV2 to TRBJ2-4; TRBD2 matches 7 bases. The CDR3 is made up of 15 amino acids. Germline V gene lookup returns CDR1 SNHLY and CDR2 FYNNEI. V lost 6 bases, J lost 5 bases, and 10 bases stayed unmatched. The CDR3 spells CASSLGGRGQNIQYF. Written as DNA, the CDR3 is TGTGCCAGCAGCCTCGGGGGGAGGGGACAAAACATTCAGTACTTC.

This clonotype was observed a few times. The chain has TRBV6-2 or TRBV6-3 and TRBJ1-5; TRBD1 matches 8 bases. There are 15 residues in the CDR3. J was trimmed by 7 bases and V by 5 bases; bases with no gene match: 10. Germline values: CDR1 MNHEY, CDR2 SVGEGT. DNA for the CDR3: TGTGCCAGCAGTGACCCAGGGGGCTCCCGACAGCCCCAGCATTTT. This translates into CASSDPGGSRQPQHF.

This clonotype was counted at least ten times. J is TRBJ2-3 and V is TRBV18, with TRBD2 identical over 10 bases. Germline V lookup: CDR1 KGHSH, CDR2 LQKENI. CDR3 length: 17 residues. The junction had 15 bases not matched to a gene; V was cut back by 8 bases and J by 4 bases. As DNA, the CDR3 is TGTGCCAGCCGCGGACTAGCGGAGAACCTGATGGCAGATACGCAGTATTTT. Encoded protein: CASRGLAENLMADTQYF. Drawing the rest from reference TRBV18 and TRBJ2-3, the complete variable domain is NAGVMQNPRHLVRRRGQEARLRCSPMKGHSHVYWYRQLPEEGLKFMVYLQKENIIDESGMPKERFSAEFPKEGPSILRIQQVVRGDSAAYFCASRGLAENLMADTQYFGPGTRLTVL.

This clonotype has ten or more counts. The rearrangement joins TRBV3-1 to TRBJ2-1; 9 bases are shared with TRBD2. The CDR3 is made up of 14 amino acids. The V and J ends lost 4 bases and 8 bases, in that order; junction bases with no gene match: 6. From germline, CDR1 is LGHDT and CDR2 YNNKEL (reference sequence). The chain's CDR3 is CASSLSGSSDEQFF. Written as DNA, the CDR3 is TGTGCCAGCAGCCTTAGCGGGAGCTCCGATGAGCAGTTCTTC.

The chain recombines TRBV6-1 with TRBJ2-4, with D perhaps TRBD2 (6 bases). Germline V gene data show CDR1 as MNHNS and CDR2 as SASEGT. The V end was cut by 6 bases, the J end by 7 bases, with 19 bases between. The CDR3 loop spans 15 amino acids. The CDR3 nucleotides are TGTGCCAGCAGGGGGGGTCTAACGGGAGTGAACATTCAGTACTTC. Its translation: CASRGGLTGVNIQYF.

This sequence joins TRBV30 and TRBJ2-6; no clear D gene. The CDR3 sequence is 13 residues long. V lost 2 bases and J lost 0, with 2 bases in between. Germline CDR1 and CDR2: GTSNPN and SVGIG (reference sequence). The CDR3 protein is CAWSNSGANVLTF. CDR3 nucleotide sequence: TGTGCCTGGAGTAACTCTGGGGCCAACGTCCTGACTTTC.